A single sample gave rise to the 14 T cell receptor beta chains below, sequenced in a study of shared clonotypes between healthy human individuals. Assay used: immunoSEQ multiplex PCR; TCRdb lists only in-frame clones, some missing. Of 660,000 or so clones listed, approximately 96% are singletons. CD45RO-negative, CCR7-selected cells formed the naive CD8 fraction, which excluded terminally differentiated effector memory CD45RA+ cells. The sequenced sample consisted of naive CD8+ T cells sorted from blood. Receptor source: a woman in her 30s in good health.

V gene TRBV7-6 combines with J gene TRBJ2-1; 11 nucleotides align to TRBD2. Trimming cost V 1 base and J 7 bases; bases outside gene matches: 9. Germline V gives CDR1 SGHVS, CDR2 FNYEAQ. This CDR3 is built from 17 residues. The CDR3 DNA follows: TGTGCCAGCAGCTTAGTCTCGGGTACTAGCGGGAGTAATGAGCAGTTCTTC. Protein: CASSLVSGTSGSNEQFF.

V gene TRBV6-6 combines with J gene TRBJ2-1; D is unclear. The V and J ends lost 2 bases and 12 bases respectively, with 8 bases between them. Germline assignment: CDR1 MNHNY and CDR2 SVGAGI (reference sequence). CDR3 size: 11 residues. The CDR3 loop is CASSYGRGQFF. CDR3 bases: TGTGCCAGCAGTTACGGACGAGGGCAGTTCTTC.

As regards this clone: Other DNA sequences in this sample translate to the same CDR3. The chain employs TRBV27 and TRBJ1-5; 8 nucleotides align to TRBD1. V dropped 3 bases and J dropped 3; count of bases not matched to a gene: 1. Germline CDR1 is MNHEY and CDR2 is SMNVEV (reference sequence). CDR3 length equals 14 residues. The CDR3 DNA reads TGTGCCAGCAGTTTGACAGGGGCCAATCAGCCCCAGCATTTT. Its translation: CASSLTGANQPQHF.

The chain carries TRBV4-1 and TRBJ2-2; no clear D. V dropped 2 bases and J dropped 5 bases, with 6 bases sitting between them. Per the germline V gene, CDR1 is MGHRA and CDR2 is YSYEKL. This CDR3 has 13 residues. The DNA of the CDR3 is TGCGCCAGCAGCCAATTAAGAACCGGGGAGCTGTTTTTT. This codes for CASSQLRTGELFF.

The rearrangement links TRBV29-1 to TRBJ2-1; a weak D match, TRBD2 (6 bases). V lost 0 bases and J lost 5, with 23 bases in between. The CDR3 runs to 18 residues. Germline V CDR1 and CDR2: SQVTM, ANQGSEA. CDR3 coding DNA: TGCAGCGTTGAAGAGGCGTCCTATACTTGGCGGGAAAACAATGAGCAGTTCTTC. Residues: CSVEEASYTWRENNEQFF.

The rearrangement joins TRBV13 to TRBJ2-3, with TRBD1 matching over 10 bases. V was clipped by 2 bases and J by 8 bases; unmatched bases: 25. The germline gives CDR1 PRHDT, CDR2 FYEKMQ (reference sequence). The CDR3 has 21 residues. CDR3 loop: CASSLTAGTGEWGAIRITQYF. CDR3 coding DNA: TGTGCCAGCAGCTTAACCGCCGGGACAGGGGAATGGGGGGCCATTAGGATTACGCAGTATTTT.

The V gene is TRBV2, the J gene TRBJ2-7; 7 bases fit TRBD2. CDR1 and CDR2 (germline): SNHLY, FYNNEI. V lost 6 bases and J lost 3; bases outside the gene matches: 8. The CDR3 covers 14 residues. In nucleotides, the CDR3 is TGTGCCAGCAGCCCCTTTCGCGGGAGCTACGAGCAGTACTTC. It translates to CASSPFRGSYEQYF.

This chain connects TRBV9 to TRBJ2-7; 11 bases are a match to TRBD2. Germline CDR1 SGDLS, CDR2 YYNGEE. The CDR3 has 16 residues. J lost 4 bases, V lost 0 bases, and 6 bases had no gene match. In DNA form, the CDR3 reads TGTGCCAGCAGCGTAGAAGGGACTAGCGGATCTTACGAGCAGTACTTC. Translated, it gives CASSVEGTSGSYEQYF.

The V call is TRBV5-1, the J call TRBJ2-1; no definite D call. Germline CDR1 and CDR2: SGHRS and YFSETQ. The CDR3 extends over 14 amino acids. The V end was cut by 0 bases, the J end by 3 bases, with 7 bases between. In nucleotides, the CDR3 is TGCGCCAGCAGCTTGGCCCGAGACTACAATGAGCAGTTCTTC. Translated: CASSLARDYNEQFF.

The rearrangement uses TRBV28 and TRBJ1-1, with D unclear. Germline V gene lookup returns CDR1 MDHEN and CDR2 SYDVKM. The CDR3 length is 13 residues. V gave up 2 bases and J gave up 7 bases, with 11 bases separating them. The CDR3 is CASSLIEGVEAFF. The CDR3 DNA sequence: TGTGCCAGCAGTTTAATAGAAGGAGTTGAAGCTTTCTTT.

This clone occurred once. CDR3 protein: CASRGGDAYEQYF. CDR3 DNA sequence: TGTGCCAGCAGGGGCGGCGACGCCTACGAGCAGTACTTC. This rearrangement joins TRBV6-1 to TRBJ2-7; D remains unclear. The V end was cut by 6 bases, the J end by 2 bases, with 11 bases between. CDR1 is MNHNS, CDR2 SASEGT, per germline. The CDR3 spans 13 residues.

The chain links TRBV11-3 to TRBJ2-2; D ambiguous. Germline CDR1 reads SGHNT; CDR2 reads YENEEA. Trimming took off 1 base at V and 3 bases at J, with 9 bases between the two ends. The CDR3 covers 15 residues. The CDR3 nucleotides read TGTGCCAGCAGCTTAGGGCGTGGGGACACCGGGGAGCTGTTTTTT. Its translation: CASSLGRGDTGELFF.

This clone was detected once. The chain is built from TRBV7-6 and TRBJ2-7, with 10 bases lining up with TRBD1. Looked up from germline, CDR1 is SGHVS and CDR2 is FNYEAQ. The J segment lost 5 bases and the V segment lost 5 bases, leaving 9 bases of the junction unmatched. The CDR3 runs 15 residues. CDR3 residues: CASSPVGQGSDEQYF. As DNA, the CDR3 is TGTGCCAGCAGCCCCGTGGGACAGGGGTCCGACGAGCAGTACTTC.

The DNA of the CDR3 is TGTGCCAGCAGCCGCCGACTAGCGGGGCACACAGATACGCAGTATTTT. Translating it yields CASSRRLAGHTDTQYF. The chain links TRBV28 to TRBJ2-3, with 11 bases lining up with TRBD2. The CDR3 runs 16 residues. The germline CDR1 and CDR2 sequences are MDHEN and SYDVKM. J was trimmed by 2 bases and V by 6 bases; bases with no gene match: 7.